One sample yielded the 25 T cell receptor beta chains listed below, sequenced in a study of blood T cell repertoires in COVID-19. The assay was immunoSEQ multiplex PCR, and TCRdb's table has in-frame clones only and misses some. The table lists approximately 220,000 clones, over 75% of them singletons, with approximately 3.5% in the top ten. The sequenced sample was PBMCs or T cells enriched from blood (not recorded which). The receptor set was obtained from a woman between 18 and 30 years old in a cohort exposed to, infected with or recovered from COVID-19 (not recorded which).

This chain joins TRBV25-1 and TRBJ2-7; 7 bases agree with TRBD2. Germline CDR1 MGHDK, CDR2 SYGVNS. V gave up 1 base and J gave up 0 bases; unmatched junction bases: 3. The CDR3 covers 15 residues. The CDR3 DNA sequence: TGTGCCAGCAGTGAATGGGAGGGGCGCTCCTACGAGCAGTACTTC. It codes for CASSEWEGRSYEQYF.

With regard to this clone: Distinct nucleotide sequences in the sample also encode this CDR3. The V and J genes are TRBV19 and TRBJ1-1, with 7 bases lining up with TRBD1. The CDR3 has 13 residues. V trimming: 6 bases; J trimming: 0 bases; junction bases outside the gene matches: 1. CDR1 and CDR2 (germline): LNHDA, SQIVND (reference sequence). CDR3 bases: TGTGCCAGTAGGGGACAGATGAACACTGAAGCTTTCTTT. As protein: CASRGQMNTEAFF.

This clone was observed a few times. The CDR3 bases are TGTGCCAGCAGTGAAGCGTCAGGGGTGCAGTACTTC. It codes for CASSEASGVQYF. The chain recombines TRBV6-1 with TRBJ2-7; tentatively, D is TRBD1 (6 bases). The CDR3 length is 12 residues. V shed 0 bases and J shed 9 bases, with 9 bases lying between them. The germline gives CDR1 MNHNS, CDR2 SASEGT.

This rearrangement joins TRBV19 to TRBJ1-2, with D possibly being TRBD1 (6 bases). The V and J ends lost 7 bases and 8 bases respectively, with 14 bases between them. This CDR3 is built from 12 residues. Germline CDR1 reads LNHDA; CDR2 reads SQIVND (reference sequence). CDR3 in amino acids: CASTWGRDGYTF. In DNA, the CDR3 is TGTGCCAGTACATGGGGGCGCGACGGCTACACCTTC.

This chain links TRBV10-3 with TRBJ1-6, with 7 nucleotides matching TRBD1. Germline loops: CDR1 ENHRY, CDR2 SYGVKD. Trimming cost V 11 bases and J 8 bases; bases outside gene matches: 6. CDR3 length: 12 amino acids. The CDR3 spells CAVAQGDSPLHF. CDR3 coding DNA: TGTGCCGTGGCCCAGGGGGATTCACCCCTCCACTTT.

The chain is built from TRBV24-1 and TRBJ2-5; D gene uncertain. V lost 0 bases, J lost 0 bases, and 7 bases lay in between. The germline gives CDR1 KGHDR, CDR2 SFDVKD. The CDR3 is 15 residues long. The DNA for the CDR3 is TGTGCCACCAGTGATTTGTCGAGTAACCAAGAGACCCAGTACTTC. Protein product: CATSDLSSNQETQYF.

This clone appeared many times. This chain uses TRBV30 with TRBJ2-1; D may be TRBD2 (5 bases). The V and J ends lost 1 base and 5 bases respectively, with 15 bases between them. This CDR3 contains 15 residues. CDR1 is GTSNPN and CDR2 is SVGIG in the germline V gene (reference sequence). This chain's CDR3 is CAWSGDYRNNNEQFF. CDR3 nucleotide sequence: TGTGCCTGGAGTGGAGACTACCGAAATAACAATGAGCAGTTCTTC. The whole variable domain, remainder taken from reference TRBV30 and TRBJ2-1, is SQTIHQWPATLVQPVGSPLSLECTVEGTSNPNLYWYRQAAGRGLQLLFYSVGIGQISSEVPQNLSASRPQDRQFILSSKKLLLSDSGFYLCAWSGDYRNNNEQFFGPGTRLTVL.

On this clone: This sample also contains other DNA sequences that code for the same CDR3. The genes are TRBV5-8 and TRBJ1-4, with 9 bases identical to TRBD1. This CDR3 region has 14 residues. The germline V gene encodes CDR1 SGHTS and CDR2 YDEGEE. V was clipped by 4 bases and J by 8 bases; unmatched bases: 6. The CDR3 DNA reads TGTGCCAGCAGCCCGGGACAGGGTGGAGAAAAACTGTTTTTT. Amino acids: CASSPGQGGEKLFF.

The rearrangement links TRBV6-5 to TRBJ1-4; 9 nucleotides match TRBD1. Germline CDR1 reads MNHEY; CDR2 reads SVGAGI. V was clipped by 2 bases and J by 4 bases; unmatched bases: 5. The length of the CDR3 is 16 residues. CDR3 residues: CASSYGAGQGNEKLFF. The CDR3 region has the DNA TGTGCCAGCAGTTACGGGGCGGGACAGGGTAATGAAAAACTGTTTTTT.

This sequence joins TRBV29-1 and TRBJ1-1; D call uncertain. Per the germline V gene, CDR1 is SQVTM and CDR2 is ANQGSEA. CDR3 size: 8 residues. V was clipped by 8 bases and J by 10 bases, with 8 bases between them. Here the CDR3 DNA reads TGCAGCACTCGGGGAGCTTTCTTT. Protein sequence: CSTRGAFF.

The chain uses TRBV5-5 and TRBJ2-1; 12 bases match TRBD2. Losses at the gene ends were 0 bases for V and 0 bases for J; bases not matched to a gene: 4. The CDR3 runs 18 residues. The germline V gene encodes CDR1 SGHKS and CDR2 YYEKEE (reference sequence). The CDR3 here is CASSLELAGGFSYNEQFF. CDR3 sequence (DNA): TGTGCCAGCAGCTTGGAACTAGCGGGGGGTTTCTCCTACAATGAGCAGTTCTTC.

This sequence joins TRBV7-9 and TRBJ2-1, with 11 bases identical to TRBD2. V shed 5 bases, J shed 3 bases, and the junction held 9 bases outside the gene matches. This CDR3 is 17 amino acids long. Germline-derived CDR1 and CDR2 are SEHNR and FQNEAQ (reference sequence). The CDR3 sequence: CASSPPPGLADYNEQFF. As DNA, the CDR3 is TGTGCCAGCAGCCCGCCCCCGGGACTAGCGGACTACAATGAGCAGTTCTTC.

The chain links TRBV5-1 to TRBJ1-1; tentative D call: TRBD1 (6 bases). This CDR3 has 14 amino acids. V gave up 4 bases and J gave up 1 base, with 11 bases separating them. Germline V gene sequence: CDR1 SGHRS, CDR2 YFSETQ. The DNA of the CDR3 is TGCGCCAGCAGCACAGGGACCGAGAACACTGAAGCTTTCTTT. Its translation is CASSTGTENTEAFF.

This sequence joins TRBV29-1 and TRBJ2-7, with D perhaps TRBD2 (5 bases). Per the germline V gene, CDR1 is SQVTM and CDR2 is ANQGSEA. The V end was cut by 6 bases, the J end by 0 bases, with 12 bases between. The CDR3 has 13 residues. The CDR3 spells CSVTGKTSYEQYF. CDR3 bases: TGCAGCGTAACCGGGAAAACCTCCTACGAGCAGTACTTC.

CDR3 coding DNA: TGCGCCAGCCGGCCCGGAGGAAGGGATGAAAAACTGTTTTTT. Amino acid sequence: CASRPGGRDEKLFF. The chain combines TRBV5-1 with TRBJ1-4, with D unclear. Deletions cut 7 bases from V and 6 bases from J, with 16 bases between. Per germline, CDR1 SGHRS and CDR2 YFSETQ. The CDR3 is 14 residues long.

This clone was recorded once. The chain links TRBV18 to TRBJ2-3; possibly TRBD2 for D (5 bases). Trimming left V 5 bases short and J 3 bases short, with 12 bases between. This CDR3 region has 14 residues. CDR1 and CDR2 from the germline V gene are KGHSH and LQKENI. CDR3 bases: TGTGCCAGCTCAACTAGGGAAATAACAGATACGCAGTATTTT. This sequence encodes CASSTREITDTQYF.

This chain uses TRBV24-1 with TRBJ2-1; tentative D call: TRBD2 (6 bases). Germline V gene sequence: CDR1 KGHDR, CDR2 SFDVKD. V was trimmed by 1 base and J by 9 bases, leaving 12 bases between them. The CDR3 runs 14 residues. DNA of the CDR3: TGTGCCACCAGTGATTTCGGAATAGCGGCTGAGCAGTTCTTC. It translates to CATSDFGIAAEQFF.

The J gene is TRBJ2-2, the V gene TRBV19, with a tentative D call TRBD1 (5 bases). The germline V gene encodes CDR1 LNHDA and CDR2 SQIVND (reference sequence). This CDR3 contains 16 residues. Trimming stripped 6 bases from V and 5 bases from J, with 19 bases between. This chain's CDR3 is CASREDTLRGTGELFF. The CDR3 bases are TGTGCCAGTAGAGAGGACACCCTTAGGGGAACCGGGGAGCTGTTTTTT.

V is TRBV19 and J is TRBJ1-1, with D unclear. Trimming pared 4 bases from V and 1 base from J, leaving 13 bases between. This CDR3 region has 15 residues. CDR1 and CDR2 from the germline V gene are LNHDA and SQIVND (reference sequence). Here the CDR3 reads CASSKETFRNTEAFF. The CDR3 DNA sequence: TGTGCCAGTAGTAAAGAGACATTTCGGAACACTGAAGCTTTCTTT.

The chain carries TRBV11-3 and TRBJ2-1, with 10 bases fitting TRBD2. The CDR3 contains 15 residues. CDR1 is SGHNT and CDR2 is YENEEA in the germline V gene. V lost 2 bases, J lost 5 bases, and 3 bases stayed unmatched. DNA of the CDR3: TGTGCCAGCAGCTTAAGGACTAGCGGAGACAATGAGCAGTTCTTC. Translating it yields CASSLRTSGDNEQFF.

This clone appeared a few times. This chain links TRBV27 with TRBJ2-7; 8 bases map to TRBD2. The length of the CDR3 is 15 residues. Germline CDR1 reads MNHEY; CDR2 reads SMNVEV (reference sequence). The ends lost 4 bases at V and 6 bases at J; junction bases unmatched: 11. CDR3 sequence: CASSSLGGTRGEQYF. The CDR3 nucleotides are TGTGCCAGCAGTTCCCTGGGGGGGACTAGGGGCGAGCAGTACTTC.

This CDR3 is CASSLTPGQSFSYEQYF. CDR3 nucleotides: TGTGCCAGCAGCTTAACTCCGGGACAGAGCTTCTCCTACGAGCAGTACTTC. The chain has TRBV11-2 and TRBJ2-7, with TRBD1 matching over 7 bases. Looked up from germline, CDR1 is SGHAT and CDR2 is FQNNGV. The CDR3 is 17 amino acids. The J segment lost 0 bases and the V segment lost 2 bases, leaving 10 bases of the junction unmatched. The full variable domain, completed using reference TRBV11-2 and TRBJ2-7, is EAGVAQSPRYKIIEKRQSVAFWCNPISGHATLYWYQQILGQGPKLLIQFQNNGVVDDSQLPKDRFSAERLKGVDSTLKIQPAKLEDSAVYLCASSLTPGQSFSYEQYFGPGTRLTVT.

This chain connects TRBV6-4 to TRBJ2-1, with 13 bases lining up with TRBD2. V dropped 0 bases and J dropped 10; count of bases not matched to a gene: 3. The germline gives CDR1 MRHNA, CDR2 SNTAGT. The CDR3 sequence is 15 residues long. In DNA form, the CDR3 reads TGTGCCAGCAGTGACTCGGGACTAGCGGGAAGCGAGCAGTTCTTC. Translated: CASSDSGLAGSEQFF.

This rearrangement joins TRBV7-9 to TRBJ1-6, with D unclear. The length of the CDR3 is 13 residues. V lost 5 bases, J lost 6 bases, and 8 bases lay in between. Germline values: CDR1 SEHNR, CDR2 FQNEAQ (reference sequence). CDR3 sequence reads: CASSPNSNSPLHF. In DNA, the CDR3 is TGTGCCAGCAGCCCCAATAGTAATTCACCCCTCCACTTT.

The chain carries TRBV5-5 and TRBJ2-7; D may be TRBD1 (6 bases). Trimming stripped 3 bases from V and 4 bases from J, with 8 bases between. There are 12 residues in the CDR3. Germline V CDR1 and CDR2: SGHKS, YYEKEE (reference sequence). CDR3 sequence (DNA): TGTGCCAGCAGCTCTCAGGGGTACGAGCAGTACTTC. It is translated as CASSSQGYEQYF. The full variable domain, with the rest looked up from reference TRBV5-5 and TRBJ2-7, is DAGVTQSPTHLIKTRGQQVTLRCSPISGHKSVSWYQQVLGQGPQFIFQYYEKEERGRGNFPDRFSARQFPNYSSELNVNALLLGDSALYLCASSSQGYEQYFGPGTRLTVT.